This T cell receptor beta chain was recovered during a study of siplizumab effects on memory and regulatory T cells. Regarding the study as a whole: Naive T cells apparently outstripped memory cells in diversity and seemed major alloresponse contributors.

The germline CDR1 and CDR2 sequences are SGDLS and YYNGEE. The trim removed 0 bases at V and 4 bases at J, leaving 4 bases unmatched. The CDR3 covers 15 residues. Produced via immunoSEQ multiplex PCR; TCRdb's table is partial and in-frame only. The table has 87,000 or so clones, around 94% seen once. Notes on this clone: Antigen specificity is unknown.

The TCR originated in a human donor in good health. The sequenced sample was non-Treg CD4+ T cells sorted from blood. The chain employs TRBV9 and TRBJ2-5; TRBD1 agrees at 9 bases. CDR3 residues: CASSVGGDRAETQYF. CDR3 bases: TGTGCCAGCAGCGTAGGAGGGGACAGGGCAGAGACCCAGTACTTC.